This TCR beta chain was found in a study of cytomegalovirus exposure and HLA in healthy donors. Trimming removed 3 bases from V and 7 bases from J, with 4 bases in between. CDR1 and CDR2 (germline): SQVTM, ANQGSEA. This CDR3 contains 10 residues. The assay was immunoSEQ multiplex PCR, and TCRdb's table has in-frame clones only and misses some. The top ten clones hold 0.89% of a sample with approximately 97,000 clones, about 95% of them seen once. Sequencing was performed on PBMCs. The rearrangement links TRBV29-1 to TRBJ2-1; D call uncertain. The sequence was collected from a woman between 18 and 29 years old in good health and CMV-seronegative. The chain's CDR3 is CSVDTNEQFF. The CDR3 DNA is TGCAGCGTTGATACTAATGAGCAGTTCTTC.